Listed here are 28 T cell receptor beta chains from one sample, sequenced in a study of T cells after posttransplantation cyclophosphamide. Assay: immunoSEQ multiplex PCR; the TCRdb copy retains only in-frame clones and omits some. The table has about 22,000 clones, roughly 90% seen once. Cyclophosphamide on days +3 and +4 followed busulfan-fludarabine conditioning and a marrow graft. Sample: PBMCs, taken after allogeneic stem cell transplant with posttransplant cyclophosphamide. Every receptor here comes from a female patient aged 25-40 years who received an allogeneic stem cell transplant from an unrelated donor, was CMV-positive, and had no GVHD. Some T cells may be the graft donor's.

In its sample, this clone was seen a few times. The chain recombines TRBV19 with TRBJ2-7; 7 nucleotides agree with TRBD1. Germline CDR1 is LNHDA and CDR2 is SQIVND (reference sequence). CDR3 length: 14 amino acids. V dropped 4 bases and J dropped 2; count of bases not matched to a gene: 5. CDR3 in DNA: TGTGCCAGTAGTACAAACAGGGGACCCTACGAGCAGTACTTC. Its protein is CASSTNRGPYEQYF.

The chain combines TRBV7-3 with TRBJ2-2; TRBD2 matches at 9 bases. Germline trimming cut 8 bases from V and 0 bases from J; bases unmatched to any gene: 7. Germline CDR1 reads SGHTA; CDR2 reads FQGTGA. There are 16 residues in the CDR3. The CDR3 region is CASSPRGGANTGELFF. DNA of the CDR3: TGTGCCAGCTCTCCCCGCGGGGGGGCGAACACCGGGGAGCTGTTTTTT.

CDR3 coding DNA: TGTGCCTGGAGTGGACAGGGATACATTCAGTACTTC. Translated, it gives CAWSGQGYIQYF. The J gene is TRBJ2-4, the V gene TRBV30, with 7 bases that match TRBD1. With V trimmed by 1 base and J by 8 bases, 2 bases remained unmatched. Germline CDR1 is GTSNPN and CDR2 is SVGIG (reference sequence). The CDR3 is 12 residues long. Variable domain in full (rest from reference TRBV30 and TRBJ2-4): SQTIHQWPATLVQPVGSPLSLECTVEGTSNPNLYWYRQAAGRGLQLLFYSVGIGQISSEVPQNLSASRPQDRQFILSSKKLLLSDSGFYLCAWSGQGYIQYFGAGTRLSVL.

The chain joins TRBV28 to TRBJ1-5; unclear D gene. This CDR3 has 15 residues. The germline V and J ends were trimmed by 7 bases and 5 bases, with 18 bases remaining between them. CDR1 and CDR2 (germline): MDHEN, SYDVKM. The chain's CDR3 is CASTFPGRTYQPQHF. CDR3 in DNA: TGTGCCAGCACATTCCCAGGCAGGACTTATCAGCCCCAGCATTTT.

The CDR3 is CASSLFMVAGEYTGELFF. The CDR3 DNA is TGTGCCAGCTCACTTTTTATGGTCGCGGGGGAGTACACCGGGGAGCTGTTTTTT. V usage is TRBV18 and J usage is TRBJ2-2; 7 bases align to TRBD2. CDR1 KGHSH and CDR2 LQKENI come from the germline V gene. This CDR3 has 18 residues. With 4 bases clipped from V and 3 bases from J, the junction kept 14 bases outside the gene matches. Based on the CDR3 plus reference TRBV18 and TRBJ2-2, the full variable domain is NAGVMQNPRHLVRRRGQEARLRCSPMKGHSHVYWYRQLPEEGLKFMVYLQKENIIDESGMPKERFSAEFPKEGPSILRIQQVVRGDSAAYFCASSLFMVAGEYTGELFFGEGSRLTVL.

The chain joins TRBV28 to TRBJ1-4; no definite D call. This CDR3 has 13 amino acids. Germline-derived CDR1 and CDR2 are MDHEN and SYDVKM. Trimming took 5 bases from V and 8 from J, leaving 12 bases between them. CDR3 region: CASSAGRVEKLFF. The CDR3 nucleotides are TGTGCCAGCAGTGCTGGGCGTGTCGAAAAACTGTTTTTT.

The chain recombines TRBV7-2 with TRBJ2-7; TRBD2 might be the D (7 bases). Germline V gene sequence: CDR1 SGHTA, CDR2 FQGNSA. The germline V and J ends were trimmed by 0 bases and 3 bases, with 15 bases remaining between them. The CDR3 consists of 16 residues. This CDR3 reads CASSLAVAGAFYEQYF. CDR3 nucleotides: TGTGCCAGCAGCTTAGCCGTGGCGGGGGCCTTCTACGAGCAGTACTTC.

This clone was counted between two and nine times. The chain uses TRBV4-1 and TRBJ1-3, with D hard to call. The length of the CDR3 is 15 residues. Looked up from germline, CDR1 is MGHRA and CDR2 is YSYEKL. V dropped 1 base and J dropped 0 bases, with 7 bases sitting between them. The CDR3 protein is CASSQVAYSGNTIYF. The CDR3 region has the DNA TGCGCCAGCAGCCAAGTTGCGTACTCTGGAAACACCATATATTTT.

This clone appeared once. The chain carries TRBV9 and TRBJ2-3; tentative D call: TRBD1 (6 bases). CDR3 size: 16 residues. Trimming took 4 bases from V and 2 from J, leaving 17 bases between them. Germline CDR1 SGDLS, CDR2 YYNGEE. CDR3 bases: TGTGCCAGCAGCATAGGAGGACAGCCCAACACAGATACGCAGTATTTT. It is translated as CASSIGGQPNTDTQYF.

In this sample, this clone turned up a few times. This chain's CDR3 is CASSLPGNHGNEQFF. In DNA form, the CDR3 reads TGTGCCAGCAGCTTGCCAGGGAATCATGGCAATGAGCAGTTCTTC. The chain has TRBV5-4 and TRBJ2-1; D may be TRBD1 (5 bases). The length of the CDR3 is 15 residues. From germline, CDR1 is SGHNT and CDR2 YYREEE (reference sequence). Trimming pared 1 base from V and 6 bases from J, leaving 14 bases between. The whole variable domain, remainder taken from reference TRBV5-4 and TRBJ2-1, is ETGVTQSPTHLIKTRGQQVTLRCSSQSGHNTVSWYQQALGQGPQFIFQYYREEENGRGNFPPRFSGLQFPNYSSELNVNALELDDSALYLCASSLPGNHGNEQFFGPGTRLTVL.

The V gene is TRBV11-1, the J gene TRBJ2-5; a possible D gene is TRBD1 (5 bases). V shed 1 base and J shed 6 bases, with 12 bases lying between them. The CDR3 runs to 14 residues. From germline, CDR1 is SGHAT and CDR2 FQDESV (reference sequence). CDR3 in DNA: TGTGCCAGCAGCTTAGTCGACAGCTGGAAGACCCAGTACTTC. This translates into CASSLVDSWKTQYF.

The chain couples TRBV5-6 to TRBJ2-3; 10 bases match TRBD2. Germline loops: CDR1 SGHDT, CDR2 YYEEEE. This CDR3 comprises 17 residues. The trim removed 2 bases at V and 4 bases at J, leaving 10 bases unmatched. CDR3: CASSLGTSAFRPDTQYF. CDR3 in DNA: TGTGCCAGCAGCTTAGGGACTAGCGCTTTTCGCCCAGATACGCAGTATTTT.

This clone appeared once. The CDR3 loop is CASNRGTEAFF. CDR3 DNA sequence: TGTGCCAGCAACCGGGGGACTGAAGCTTTCTTT. The chain is built from TRBV6-5 and TRBJ1-1; TRBD1 is a possible D gene (5 bases). There are 11 residues in the CDR3. Germline V gene data show CDR1 as MNHEY and CDR2 as SVGAGI. V was trimmed by 7 bases and J by 5 bases, leaving 8 bases between them.

The chain is built from TRBV29-1 and TRBJ2-1; unclear D gene. Germline V gives CDR1 SQVTM, CDR2 ANQGSEA. The V gene lost 4 bases and the J gene lost 4 bases, with 8 bases spanning the gap. CDR3 size: 12 residues. CDR3 amino acids: CSVVAKYNEQFF. CDR3 DNA sequence: TGCAGCGTTGTAGCCAAGTACAATGAGCAGTTCTTC.

The rearrangement uses TRBV19 and TRBJ2-5, with D possibly being TRBD1 (6 bases). CDR1 and CDR2 from the germline V gene are LNHDA and SQIVND (reference sequence). The CDR3 has 14 residues. Trimming stripped 4 bases from V and 0 bases from J, with 9 bases between. The CDR3 coding sequence is TGTGCCAGTAGTAGAGGACAGAACCAAGAGACCCAGTACTTC. Translation: CASSRGQNQETQYF.

This clone was seen a few times. This chain joins TRBV5-1 and TRBJ2-7; 10 positions match TRBD2. V trimming: 1 base; J trimming: 2 bases; junction bases outside the gene matches: 9. The V gene's germline CDR1 is SGHRS and CDR2 YFSETQ. The CDR3 sequence is 17 residues long. The CDR3 sequence: CASSLYGERGGTYEQYF. The CDR3, as DNA: TGCGCCAGCAGCTTGTATGGTGAGCGGGGGGGAACCTACGAGCAGTACTTC.

The genes are TRBV4-2 and TRBJ1-1; D remains unclear. Germline V gene sequence: CDR1 LGHNA, CDR2 YNFKEQ. The CDR3 sequence is 14 residues long. The ends were cut back, 4 bases at V and 7 bases at J, with 16 bases in the middle. Written as DNA, the CDR3 is TGTGCCAGCAGCCGTGATCAAACAGCGGGTGAAGCTTTCTTT. This sequence encodes CASSRDQTAGEAFF.

This chain connects TRBV4-2 to TRBJ2-1; TRBD2 aligns across 8 bases. With V trimmed by 1 base and J by 9 bases, 11 bases remained unmatched. Germline V gene sequence: CDR1 LGHNA, CDR2 YNFKEQ. This CDR3 has 16 residues. The CDR3 loop reads CASSQGLANRPAEQFF. In nucleotides, the CDR3 is TGTGCCAGCAGCCAAGGACTAGCGAATCGACCGGCTGAGCAGTTCTTC.

This clone was found a few times. In nucleotides, the CDR3 is TGTGCCAGCAGCGCCTTGACAGTGAACACTGAAGCTTTCTTT. Its translation: CASSALTVNTEAFF. The gene calls are TRBV9 and TRBJ1-1; a weak D match, TRBD1 (5 bases). The CDR3 has 14 residues. Trimming left V 3 bases short and J 0 bases short, with 9 bases between. The germline V gene has CDR1 SGDLS and CDR2 YYNGEE.

The genes are TRBV6-6 and TRBJ2-2; D possibly corresponds to TRBD2 (6 bases). Germline CDR1 MNHNY, CDR2 SVGAGI (reference sequence). This CDR3 spans 13 amino acids. The V end lost 10 bases, the J end lost 4 bases, and 13 bases lay between the germline ends. The CDR3 DNA reads as TGTGCCATCGTGCGGGGCCGCACCGGGGAGCTGTTTTTT. Translated, it gives CAIVRGRTGELFF.

The rearrangement links TRBV7-9 to TRBJ1-2; D unclear. V shed 5 bases and J shed 7 bases, with 17 bases lying between them. This CDR3 has 14 residues. The germline CDR1 and CDR2 sequences are SEHNR and FQNEAQ (reference sequence). Here the CDR3 reads CASSPTDTVGGYTF. CDR3 DNA sequence: TGTGCCAGCAGCCCGACCGACACAGTGGGTGGCTACACCTTC.

The chain joins TRBV28 to TRBJ1-2; a possible D gene is TRBD1 (6 bases). The CDR3 extends over 14 amino acids. V was cut by 5 bases and J by 4 bases, with 14 bases left in between. Germline lookup yields CDR1 MDHEN and CDR2 SYDVKM. DNA for the CDR3: TGTGCCAGCAGTCCCCCACACAGGGCCTATGGCTACACCTTC. This encodes CASSPPHRAYGYTF.

The chain combines TRBV27 with TRBJ1-2; D gene unclear. The CDR3 is 17 residues long. V lost 3 bases and J 2 bases, leaving 19 bases between the germline ends. CDR1 is MNHEY and CDR2 is SMNVEV in the germline V gene (reference sequence). The CDR3 coding sequence is TGTGCCAGCAGTTTCCTTTTCGTGACGGGAAAGAACTATGGCTACACCTTC. Amino acid sequence: CASSFLFVTGKNYGYTF.

The rearrangement uses TRBV11-3 and TRBJ1-1; the match to TRBD1 covers 9 bases. Germline-derived CDR1 and CDR2 are SGHNT and YENEEA. Trimming removed 5 bases from V and 10 bases from J; junction bases left unmatched: 5. CDR3 length equals 12 residues. CDR3 loop: CASSAGTGRAFF. Written as DNA, the CDR3 is TGTGCCAGCAGCGCCGGGACAGGGAGAGCTTTCTTT.

The chain is built from TRBV10-2 and TRBJ2-5, with 8 bases aligning to TRBD2. The assigned J gene may be wrong: the sequence end matches TRBJ2-7 better. CDR3 length equals 17 residues. Germline-derived CDR1 and CDR2 are WSHSY and SAAADI. CDR3 DNA sequence: TGCGCCAGCAGTGTCGTCGGGGGGGCCGTCGGCTCCTACGAGCAGTACTTC. This translates into CASSVVGGAVGSYEQYF.

This chain uses TRBV21-1 with TRBJ2-5; TRBD2 is taken as the D call from the table, unchecked against the DNA. TRBV21-1 is a documented pseudogene. The CDR3 is 15 amino acids. The CDR3 loop reads CASSTAGLAGETQYF. DNA for the CDR3: TGTGCCAGCAGCACGGCGGGACTAGCCGGTGAGACCCAGTACTTC.

This chain uses TRBV27 with TRBJ2-5; TRBD1 matches 7 bases. This CDR3 comprises 16 residues. The germline V gene has CDR1 MNHEY and CDR2 SMNVEV (reference sequence). With 3 bases clipped from V and 0 bases from J, the junction kept 7 bases outside the gene matches. The CDR3 loop reads CASSFRTGTNQETQYF. The CDR3 DNA follows: TGTGCCAGCAGTTTCAGGACAGGAACTAACCAAGAGACCCAGTACTTC.

The chain uses TRBV4-1 and TRBJ2-7; D is ambiguous. This CDR3 has 12 residues. V lost 1 base to trimming and J lost 5 bases, with 6 bases between them. Looked up from germline, CDR1 is MGHRA and CDR2 is YSYEKL. The CDR3 here is CASSQVYDEQYF. CDR3 bases: TGCGCCAGCAGCCAAGTCTACGACGAGCAGTACTTC.